Below, 18 T cell receptor beta chains from the same sample are listed, as sequenced in a study of patients and donors after allogeneic stem cell transplantation. Via MiXCR, TCRdb re-called the RT-PCR reads, giving one row per CDR3 protein. The sample yields 200,000 to 250,000 distinct CDR3 sequences, about 14% seen once. Input material: blood, either unsorted or a sorted T cell fraction (not recorded which). The receptor set was obtained from a human donor who was either an allogeneic HSCT recipient or a stem cell or donor lymphocyte infusion donor (not recorded which). It is not recorded whose cells these are; they may come from a transplant donor.

This chain connects TRBV12-5 to TRBJ2-3, with 12 bases that match TRBD2. The V gene end was trimmed by 10 bases and the J gene end by 0 bases; junction bases not matched to a gene: 5. Germline CDR1 and CDR2: LGHNT and FRNRAP. The CDR3 runs 15 residues. As DNA, the CDR3 is TGTGCTACCAGACTAGCGGGAGTTAGCACAGATACGCAGTATTTT. It is translated as CATRLAGVSTDTQYF.

This clonotype was found a few times. The chain employs TRBV11-3 and TRBJ2-1, with 9 bases that match TRBD1. J lost 5 bases, V lost 7 bases, and 6 bases had no gene match. This CDR3 has 14 residues. Germline V gives CDR1 SGHNT, CDR2 YENEEA. The CDR3 DNA sequence: TGTGCCAGCAAGCCGGGACAGGGCAACAATGAGCAGTTCTTC. Its protein product is CASKPGQGNNEQFF.

CDR3 region: CASSLRGVVTDTQYF. The CDR3 coding sequence is TGCGCCAGCAGCTTGCGGGGGGTGGTCACAGATACGCAGTATTTT. The rearrangement links TRBV5-1 to TRBJ2-3, with TRBD2 identical over 7 bases. This CDR3 contains 15 residues. V was clipped by 1 base and J by 2 bases; unmatched bases: 4. The germline V gene encodes CDR1 SGHRS and CDR2 YFSETQ.

This clonotype came up many times. The V and J genes are TRBV12-3 or TRBV12-4 and TRBJ1-2; TRBD1 is a possible D gene (5 bases). The CDR3 runs to 13 residues. V gave up 6 bases and J gave up 2 bases, with 10 bases separating them. The CDR3 DNA reads TGTGCCAGCAGGAGGACACCAAACTATGGCTACACCTTC. Translated: CASRRTPNYGYTF.

This clonotype was seen ten or more times. The genes are TRBV19 and TRBJ2-2; unclear D gene. Germline V gene lookup returns CDR1 LNHDA and CDR2 SQIVND (reference sequence). V shed 10 bases and J shed 7 bases, with 13 bases lying between them. The CDR3 extends over 12 amino acids. Written as DNA, the CDR3 is TGTGCCATTCAGAACGGGTTCGGGGAGCTGTTTTTT. This sequence encodes CAIQNGFGELFF.

Ten or more counts support this clonotype. This rearrangement joins TRBV20-1 to TRBJ2-3; 7 nucleotides line up with TRBD2. V was clipped by 6 bases and J by 0 bases; unmatched bases: 6. CDR3 length: 14 amino acids. Germline assignment: CDR1 DFQATT and CDR2 SNEGSKA (reference sequence). This CDR3 reads CSAVGTISTDTQYF. The CDR3 region has the DNA TGCAGTGCCGTCGGGACTATTAGCACAGATACGCAGTATTTT.

This sequence joins TRBV3-1 and TRBJ2-5; tentatively, D is TRBD1 (5 bases). Trimming shortened V by 2 bases and J by 5 bases, and 12 bases separated the two germline ends. This CDR3 spans 14 amino acids. CDR1 LGHDT and CDR2 YNNKEL come from the germline V gene (reference sequence). DNA for the CDR3: TGTGCCAGCAGCCAACCCCAGGGCCGGGAGACCCAGTACTTC. Amino acid sequence: CASSQPQGRETQYF.

J is TRBJ1-1 and V is TRBV5-1; D is unclear. Germline V gives CDR1 SGHRS, CDR2 YFSETQ. The CDR3 is 15 amino acids. Deletions cut 6 bases from V and 4 bases from J, with 19 bases between. This CDR3 reads CASKNDKGTLTEAFF. DNA of the CDR3: TGCGCCAGCAAAAACGACAAGGGTACGCTCACTGAAGCTTTCTTT.

Worth noting for this clonotype: One junction end does not reproduce the germline sequence, and a read error may be involved. The J gene is TRBJ1-4, the V gene TRBV12-3 or TRBV12-4; D gene ambiguous. The CDR3 loop spans 16 amino acids. CDR3 DNA sequence: TGTGCCAGCAATTTAAGGGCTGACACAAATAATGAAAAACTGTTTTTT. This gives the protein CASNLRADTNNEKLFF.

This clonotype has more than one count but fewer than ten. This chain links TRBV2 with TRBJ2-7; possibly TRBD1 for D (6 bases). The CDR3 has 13 residues. CDR1 is SNHLY and CDR2 is FYNNEI in the germline V gene. V lost 6 bases and J 5 bases, leaving 14 bases between the germline ends. The CDR3 sequence is CASRPRGNNEQYF. CDR3 nucleotide sequence: TGTGCCAGCAGACCCAGGGGTAACAACGAGCAGTACTTC.

V is TRBV5-1 and J is TRBJ1-1; D is unclear. This CDR3 region has 15 residues. The germline gives CDR1 SGHRS, CDR2 YFSETQ. V dropped 5 bases and J dropped 1 base, with 15 bases sitting between them. The CDR3 loop is CASSKRNRGNTEAFF. CDR3 nucleotide sequence: TGCGCCAGCAGTAAGAGGAACCGGGGGAACACTGAAGCTTTCTTT.

There are a few counts of this clonotype. The chain joins TRBV4-1 to TRBJ1-2; D is ambiguous. CDR1 and CDR2 (germline): MGHRA, YSYEKL. Deletions cut 0 bases from V and 5 bases from J, with 19 bases between. The CDR3 loop spans 17 amino acids. The CDR3 nucleotides read TGCGCCAGCAGCCAAGAAACGACGACGGCGAGGAAGTATGGCTACACCTTC. Translation: CASSQETTTARKYGYTF.

This chain uses TRBV4-1 with TRBJ1-1; the D gene is possibly TRBD1 (6 bases). This CDR3 is 13 amino acids long. From germline, CDR1 is MGHRA and CDR2 YSYEKL. The V end was cut by 5 bases, the J end by 5 bases, with 12 bases between. CDR3 DNA: TGCGCCAGCAGCTTGGGACACAGGACTGAAGCTTTCTTT. Translated: CASSLGHRTEAFF.

This clonotype appeared a few times. The chain couples TRBV9 to TRBJ2-5; possible D gene TRBD2, 7 bases. Trimming removed 3 bases from V and 5 bases from J, with 17 bases in between. This CDR3 spans 15 amino acids. CDR1 and CDR2 (germline): SGDLS, YYNGEE. The DNA for the CDR3 is TGTGCCAGCAGCGCCGATCCGGGGGGCTTGGAGACCCAGTACTTC. It specifies CASSADPGGLETQYF. The full variable domain, with the rest looked up from reference TRBV9 and TRBJ2-5, is DSGVTQTPKHLITATGQRVTLRCSPRSGDLSVYWYQQSLDQGLQFLIQYYNGEERAKGNILERFSAQQFPDLHSELNLSSLELGDSALYFCASSADPGGLETQYFGPGTRLLVL.

V usage is TRBV21-1 and J usage is TRBJ2-7; TRBD1, the table's D call, was not compared with the DNA. TRBV21-1 represents a pseudogene. The CDR3 is made up of 15 amino acids. CDR3 DNA sequence: TGTGCCAGCAGCGGGACAGGACAGGGGAGATACGAGCAGTACTTC. This translates into CASSGTGQGRYEQYF.

This clonotype was recorded many times. The rearrangement joins TRBV7-3 to TRBJ2-3; maybe TRBD2 (6 bases). Trimming left V 6 bases short and J 4 bases short, with 14 bases between. The germline V gene has CDR1 SGHTA and CDR2 FQGTGA. CDR3 length: 14 amino acids. CDR3 sequence (DNA): TGTGCCAGCAGTAGGGGACTCGCCCCAGATACGCAGTATTTT. It translates to CASSRGLAPDTQYF.

There are many counts of this clonotype. The chain employs TRBV11-2 and TRBJ2-5; 8 nucleotides line up with TRBD2. Germline assignment: CDR1 SGHAT and CDR2 FQNNGV. After removal of 5 bases from V and 2 bases from J, the junction contained 10 bases not matched to a gene. The CDR3 is made up of 16 amino acids. Here the CDR3 DNA reads TGTGCCAGCAGCCTCACCGGGGGGGCGGGTCAAGAGACCCAGTACTTC. This encodes CASSLTGGAGQETQYF.

In the case of this clonotype: At one end, the junction sequence differs from germline, possibly due to a read error. The CDR3 DNA sequence: TGTACCTGCCCGACAGGGAACACCGGGGAGCTGTTTTTT. Its protein product is CTCPTGNTGELFF. The chain carries TRBV30 and TRBJ2-2, with D possibly TRBD1 on 6 matching bases. In germline, CDR1 is GTSNPN, CDR2 SVGIG (reference sequence). This CDR3 has 13 residues.